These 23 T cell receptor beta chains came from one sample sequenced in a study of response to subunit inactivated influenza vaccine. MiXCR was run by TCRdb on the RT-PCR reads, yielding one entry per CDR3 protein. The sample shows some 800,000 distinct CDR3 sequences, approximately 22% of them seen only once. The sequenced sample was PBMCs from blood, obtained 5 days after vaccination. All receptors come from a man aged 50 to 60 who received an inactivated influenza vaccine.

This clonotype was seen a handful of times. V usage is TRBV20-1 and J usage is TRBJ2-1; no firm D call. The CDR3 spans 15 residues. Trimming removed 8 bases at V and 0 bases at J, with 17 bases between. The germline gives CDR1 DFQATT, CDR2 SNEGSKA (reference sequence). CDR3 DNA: TGCAGTAGTGTCTCGGCTAGGAGCTCCTACAATGAGCAGTTCTTC. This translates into CSSVSARSSYNEQFF.

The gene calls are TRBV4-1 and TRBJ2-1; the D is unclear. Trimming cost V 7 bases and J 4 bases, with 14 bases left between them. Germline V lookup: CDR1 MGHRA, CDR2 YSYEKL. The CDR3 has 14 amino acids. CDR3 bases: TGCGCCAGCACTACCGAGAGTGGTTACAATGAGCAGTTCTTC. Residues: CASTTESGYNEQFF.

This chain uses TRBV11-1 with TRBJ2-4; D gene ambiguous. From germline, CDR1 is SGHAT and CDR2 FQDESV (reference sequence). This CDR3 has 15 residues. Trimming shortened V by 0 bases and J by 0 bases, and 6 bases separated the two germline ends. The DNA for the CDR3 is TGTGCCAGCAGCTTAGCCCCCCTAGCCAAAAACATTCAGTACTTC. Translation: CASSLAPLAKNIQYF.

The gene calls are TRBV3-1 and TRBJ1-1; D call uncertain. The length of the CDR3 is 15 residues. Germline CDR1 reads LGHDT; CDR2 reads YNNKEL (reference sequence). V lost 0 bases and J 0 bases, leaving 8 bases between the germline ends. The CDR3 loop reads CASSQDRALNTEAFF. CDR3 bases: TGTGCCAGCAGCCAAGATCGGGCCTTGAACACTGAAGCTTTCTTT.

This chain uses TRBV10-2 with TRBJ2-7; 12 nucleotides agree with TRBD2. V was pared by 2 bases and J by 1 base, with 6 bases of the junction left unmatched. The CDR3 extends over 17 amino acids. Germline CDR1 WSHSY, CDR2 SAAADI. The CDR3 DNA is TGCGCCAGCAGTGAGCTAGGACTAGCGGGGAGGTCCTACGAGCAGTACTTC. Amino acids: CASSELGLAGRSYEQYF.

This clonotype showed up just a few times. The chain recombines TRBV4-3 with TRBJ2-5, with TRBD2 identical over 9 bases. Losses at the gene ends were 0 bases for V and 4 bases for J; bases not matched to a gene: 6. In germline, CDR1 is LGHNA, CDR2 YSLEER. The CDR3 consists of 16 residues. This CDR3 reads CASSQDWASGAETQYF. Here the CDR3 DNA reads TGCGCCAGCAGCCAAGATTGGGCTAGCGGGGCAGAGACCCAGTACTTC.

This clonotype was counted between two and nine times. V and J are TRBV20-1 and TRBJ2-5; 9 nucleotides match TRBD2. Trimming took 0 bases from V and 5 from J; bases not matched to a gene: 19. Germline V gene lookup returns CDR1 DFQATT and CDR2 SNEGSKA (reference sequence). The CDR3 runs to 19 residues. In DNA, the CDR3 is TGCAGTGCTAGAGATCCTCGGCTAGCGGGAAACCAACTTGGGGAGACCCAGTACTTC. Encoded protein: CSARDPRLAGNQLGETQYF.

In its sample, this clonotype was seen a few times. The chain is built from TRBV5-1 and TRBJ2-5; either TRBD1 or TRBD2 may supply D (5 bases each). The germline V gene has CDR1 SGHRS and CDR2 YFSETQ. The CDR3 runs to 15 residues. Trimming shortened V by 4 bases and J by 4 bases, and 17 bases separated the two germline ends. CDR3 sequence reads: CASSPREGRPETQYF. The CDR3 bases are TGCGCCAGCAGCCCACGAGAGGGGCGACCAGAGACCCAGTACTTC. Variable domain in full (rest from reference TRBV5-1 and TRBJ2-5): KAGVTQTPRYLIKTRGQQVTLSCSPISGHRSVSWYQQTPGQGLQFLFEYFSETQRNKGNFPGRFSGRQFSNSRSEMNVSTLELGDSALYLCASSPREGRPETQYFGPGTRLLVL.

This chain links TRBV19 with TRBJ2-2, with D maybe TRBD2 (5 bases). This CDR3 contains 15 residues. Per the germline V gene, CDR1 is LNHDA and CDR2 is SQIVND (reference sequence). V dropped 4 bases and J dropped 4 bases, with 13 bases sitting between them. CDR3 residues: CASSRENSFTGELFF. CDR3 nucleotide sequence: TGTGCCAGTAGTAGGGAGAACAGTTTCACCGGGGAGCTGTTTTTT.

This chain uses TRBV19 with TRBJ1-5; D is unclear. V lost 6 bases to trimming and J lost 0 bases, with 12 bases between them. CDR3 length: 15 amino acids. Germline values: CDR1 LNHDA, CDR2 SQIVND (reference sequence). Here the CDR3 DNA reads TGTGCCAGTAGATCGGAACTCTTTAGCAATCAGCCCCAGCATTTT. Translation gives CASRSELFSNQPQHF.

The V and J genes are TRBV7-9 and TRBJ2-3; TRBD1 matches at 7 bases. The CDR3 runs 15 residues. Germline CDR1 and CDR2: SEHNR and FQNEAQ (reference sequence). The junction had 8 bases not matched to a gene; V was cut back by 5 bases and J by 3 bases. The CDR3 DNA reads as TGTGCCAGCAGCGGGACAGCAAGGTGGACAGATACGCAGTATTTT. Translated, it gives CASSGTARWTDTQYF.

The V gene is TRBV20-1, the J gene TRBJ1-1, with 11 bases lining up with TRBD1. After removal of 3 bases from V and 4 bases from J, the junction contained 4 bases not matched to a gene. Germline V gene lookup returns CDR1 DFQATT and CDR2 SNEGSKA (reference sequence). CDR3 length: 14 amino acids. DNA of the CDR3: TGCAGTGCTAGGGACAGGGGGCTTGGCACTGAAGCTTTCTTT. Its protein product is CSARDRGLGTEAFF.

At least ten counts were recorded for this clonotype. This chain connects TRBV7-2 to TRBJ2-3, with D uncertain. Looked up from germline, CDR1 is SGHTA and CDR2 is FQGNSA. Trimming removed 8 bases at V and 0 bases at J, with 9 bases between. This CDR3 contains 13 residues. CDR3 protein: CASRTGSTDTQYF. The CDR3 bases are TGTGCCAGCCGAACTGGTAGCACAGATACGCAGTATTTT. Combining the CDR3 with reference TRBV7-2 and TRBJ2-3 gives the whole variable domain GAGVSQSPSNKVTEKGKDVELRCDPISGHTALYWYRQSLGQGLEFLIYFQGNSAPDKSGLPSDRFSAERTGGSVSTLTIQRTQQEDSAVYLCASRTGSTDTQYFGPGTRLTVL.

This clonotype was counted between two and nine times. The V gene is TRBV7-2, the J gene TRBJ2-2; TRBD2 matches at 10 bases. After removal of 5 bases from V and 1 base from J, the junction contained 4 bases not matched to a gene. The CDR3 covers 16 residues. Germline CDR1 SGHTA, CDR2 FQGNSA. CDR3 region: CASSARLAGNTGELFF. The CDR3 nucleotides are TGTGCCAGCAGCGCCCGACTAGCGGGGAACACCGGGGAGCTGTTTTTT.

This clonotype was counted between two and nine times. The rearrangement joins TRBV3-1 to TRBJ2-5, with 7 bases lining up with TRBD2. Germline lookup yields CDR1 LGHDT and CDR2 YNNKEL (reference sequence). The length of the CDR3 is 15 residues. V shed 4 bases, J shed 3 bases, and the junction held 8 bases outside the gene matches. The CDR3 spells CASSLSLGREETQYF. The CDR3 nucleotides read TGTGCCAGCAGCCTAAGCCTAGGGAGGGAAGAGACCCAGTACTTC.

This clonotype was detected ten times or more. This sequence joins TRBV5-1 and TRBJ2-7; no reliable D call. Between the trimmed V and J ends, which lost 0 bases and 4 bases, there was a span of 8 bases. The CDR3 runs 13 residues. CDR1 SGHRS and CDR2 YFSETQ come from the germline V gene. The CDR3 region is CASSLAYGYEQYF. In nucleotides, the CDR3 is TGCGCCAGCAGCTTGGCCTACGGGTACGAGCAGTACTTC.

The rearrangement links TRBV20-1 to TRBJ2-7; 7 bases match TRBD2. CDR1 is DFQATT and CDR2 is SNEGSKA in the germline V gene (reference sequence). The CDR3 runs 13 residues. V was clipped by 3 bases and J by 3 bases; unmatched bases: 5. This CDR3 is CSASTSADYEQYF. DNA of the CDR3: TGCAGTGCTAGCACTAGCGCCGACTACGAGCAGTACTTC.

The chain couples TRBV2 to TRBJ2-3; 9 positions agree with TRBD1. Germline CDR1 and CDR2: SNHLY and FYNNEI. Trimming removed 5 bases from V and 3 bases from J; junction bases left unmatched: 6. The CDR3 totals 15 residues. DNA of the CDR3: TGTGCCAGCAGTATCGGACAGGGGTTAACAGATACGCAGTATTTT. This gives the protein CASSIGQGLTDTQYF. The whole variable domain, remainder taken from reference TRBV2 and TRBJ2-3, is EPEVTQTPSHQVTQMGQEVILRCVPISNHLYFYWYRQILGQKVEFLVSFYNNEISEKSEIFDDQFSVERPDGSNFTLKIRSTKLEDSAMYFCASSIGQGLTDTQYFGPGTRLTVL.

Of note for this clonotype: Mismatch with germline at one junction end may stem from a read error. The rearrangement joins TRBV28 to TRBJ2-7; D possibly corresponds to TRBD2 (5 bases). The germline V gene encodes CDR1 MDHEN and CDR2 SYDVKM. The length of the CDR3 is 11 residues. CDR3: CGSGNRYEQYF. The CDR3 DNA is TGTGGCAGCGGCAATCGCTACGAGCAGTACTTC. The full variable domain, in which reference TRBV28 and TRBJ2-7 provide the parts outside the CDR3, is DVKVTQSSRYLVKRTGEKVFLECVQDMDHENMFWYRQDPGLGLRLIYFSYDVKMKEKGDIPEGYSVSREKKERFSLILESASTNQTSMYLCGSGNRYEQYFGPGTRLTVT.

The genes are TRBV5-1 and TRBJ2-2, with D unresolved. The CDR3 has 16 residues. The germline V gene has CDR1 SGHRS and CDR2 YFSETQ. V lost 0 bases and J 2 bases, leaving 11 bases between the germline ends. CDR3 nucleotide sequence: TGCGCCAGCAGCTTGGGGGCCGCGAGAAACACCGGGGAGCTGTTTTTT. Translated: CASSLGAARNTGELFF.

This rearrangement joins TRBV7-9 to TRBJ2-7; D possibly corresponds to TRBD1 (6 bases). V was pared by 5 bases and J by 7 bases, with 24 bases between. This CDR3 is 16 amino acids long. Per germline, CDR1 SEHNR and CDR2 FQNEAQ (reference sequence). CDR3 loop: CASSTRQEPPLREQYF. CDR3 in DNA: TGTGCCAGCAGCACCAGACAGGAGCCTCCCTTAAGGGAGCAGTACTTC.

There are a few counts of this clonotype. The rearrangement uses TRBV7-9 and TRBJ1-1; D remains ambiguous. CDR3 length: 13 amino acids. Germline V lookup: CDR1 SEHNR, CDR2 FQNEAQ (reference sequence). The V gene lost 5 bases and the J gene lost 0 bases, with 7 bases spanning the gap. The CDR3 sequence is CASSRWMNTEAFF. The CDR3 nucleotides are TGTGCCAGCAGCCGGTGGATGAACACTGAAGCTTTCTTT.

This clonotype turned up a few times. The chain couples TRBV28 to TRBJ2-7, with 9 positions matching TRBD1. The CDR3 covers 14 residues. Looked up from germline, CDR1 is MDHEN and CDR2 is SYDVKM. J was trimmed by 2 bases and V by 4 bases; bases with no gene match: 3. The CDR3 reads CASSSGDRAYEQYF. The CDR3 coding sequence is TGTGCCAGCAGTTCGGGGGACAGGGCCTACGAGCAGTACTTC.